Shown below are 17 T cell receptor beta chains from a single sample sequenced in a study of T-cell memory formation after mild COVID-19. One entry per CDR3 protein, called by TCRdb with MiXCR from the 5' RACE reads. The sample includes about 360,000 distinct CDR3 sequences, about an eighth seen only once; the top ten take around 21%. Sequenced sample: PBMCs or a T cell subset sorted from them (not recorded which). These receptors all stem from a man younger than 35 who had mild COVID-19 (a few samples of this study predate the infection). Cell type and time point are not known.

This clonotype was found a few times. The chain joins TRBV6-5 to TRBJ2-6; D gene uncertain. The CDR3 sequence is 13 residues long. Germline lookup yields CDR1 MNHEY and CDR2 SVGAGI. V was clipped by 7 bases and J by 1 base, with 5 bases between them. The CDR3 here is CASTRSGANVLTF. In DNA, the CDR3 is TGTGCCAGCACAAGGTCTGGGGCCAACGTCCTGACTTTC.

This clonotype was detected a few times. The chain has TRBV9 and TRBJ2-1, with D perhaps matching TRBD1 or TRBD2 (5 bases each). The V end lost 3 bases, the J end lost 2 bases, and 12 bases lay between the germline ends. Per germline, CDR1 SGDLS and CDR2 YYNGEE. The length of the CDR3 is 15 residues. CDR3 bases: TGTGCCAGCAGCGGACTCAGGGACGCCTACAATGAGCAGTTCTTC. Translated: CASSGLRDAYNEQFF.

V usage is TRBV20-1 and J usage is TRBJ2-3; no clear D gene. Trimming stripped 4 bases from V and 2 bases from J, with 13 bases between. This CDR3 contains 14 residues. Germline loops: CDR1 DFQATT, CDR2 SNEGSKA (reference sequence). Here the CDR3 reads CSATRTRTTDTQYF. The DNA for the CDR3 is TGCAGTGCTACCCGAACAAGAACCACAGATACGCAGTATTTT.

This clonotype was counted only a few times. J is TRBJ2-7 and V is TRBV6-2 or TRBV6-3, with D perhaps matching TRBD1 (5 bases). Germline V gene sequence: CDR1 MNHEY, CDR2 SVGEGT. V lost 6 bases and J 1 base, leaving 13 bases between the germline ends. The CDR3 runs 14 residues. Written as DNA, the CDR3 is TGTGCCAGCAGCAACAGGTTTGATTCCTACGAGCAGTACGTC. It translates to CASSNRFDSYEQYV.

This clonotype has just a few counts. The J gene is TRBJ2-5, the V gene TRBV4-3; TRBD1 agrees at 10 bases. This CDR3 has 15 residues. V lost 4 bases, J lost 5 bases, and 7 bases stayed unmatched. Germline loops: CDR1 LGHNA, CDR2 YSLEER. CDR3 loop: CASSPDRGPGETQYF. CDR3 sequence (DNA): TGCGCCAGCAGCCCCGACAGGGGGCCAGGGGAGACCCAGTACTTC.

Here the CDR3 DNA reads TGTGCCAGCAGTTACTCGATATTGCCGCCTGGCTACACCTTC. As protein: CASSYSILPPGYTF. The V and J genes are TRBV6-2 or TRBV6-3 and TRBJ1-2, with no clear D. CDR1 is MNHEY and CDR2 is SVGEGT in the germline V gene. The CDR3 totals 14 residues. V was clipped by 0 bases and J by 7 bases, with 12 bases between them.

This clonotype has only a few counts. The CDR3 spells CASSQTGTGGQETQYF. The CDR3 region has the DNA TGTGCCAGCAGCCAGACCGGGACAGGGGGTCAAGAGACCCAGTACTTC. This chain joins TRBV4-2 and TRBJ2-5; TRBD1 agrees at 11 bases. This CDR3 contains 16 residues. Germline V gene lookup returns CDR1 LGHNA and CDR2 YNFKEQ. V gave up 3 bases and J gave up 2 bases; unmatched junction bases: 5.

This chain connects TRBV6-2 or TRBV6-3 to TRBJ2-6; D is possibly TRBD1 (5 bases). Germline assignment: CDR1 MNHEY and CDR2 SVGEGT. V dropped 6 bases and J dropped 0 bases, with 15 bases sitting between them. CDR3 length: 17 residues. Written as DNA, the CDR3 is TGTGCCAGCAGAAAAACAGGTTTACTCTCTGGGGCCAACGTCCTGACTTTC. It yields the protein CASRKTGLLSGANVLTF.

The rearrangement joins TRBV20-1 to TRBJ2-7, with 11 bases that match TRBD2. The trim removed 0 bases at V and 6 bases at J, leaving 7 bases unmatched. The germline CDR1 and CDR2 sequences are DFQATT and SNEGSKA (reference sequence). The CDR3 extends over 15 amino acids. Here the CDR3 DNA reads TGCAGTGCTAGAGATCGGGGGACTAGCGGAGTCGAGCAGTACTTC. Translation gives CSARDRGTSGVEQYF.

This clonotype turned up a few times. The chain combines TRBV20-1 with TRBJ2-7, with D tentatively TRBD2 (5 bases). The CDR3 loop spans 12 amino acids. CDR1 and CDR2 from the germline V gene are DFQATT and SNEGSKA (reference sequence). In nucleotides, the CDR3 is TGCAGCGTGGAGGAGAATTCCTACGAGCAGTACTTC. This gives the protein CSVEENSYEQYF.

This clonotype was observed at least ten times. The chain uses TRBV6-1 and TRBJ1-5, with unresolved D. CDR1 MNHNS and CDR2 SASEGT come from the germline V gene. V lost 0 bases and J 7 bases, leaving 16 bases between the germline ends. The CDR3 length is 16 residues. The CDR3 sequence: CASSEALPTPWQPQHF. The CDR3 DNA is TGTGCCAGCAGTGAAGCATTGCCGACCCCATGGCAGCCCCAGCATTTT.

The V call is TRBV7-9, the J call TRBJ2-5; TRBD1 matches 9 bases. Germline loops: CDR1 SEHNR, CDR2 FQNEAQ (reference sequence). CDR3 length: 15 residues. The ends lost 5 bases at V and 5 bases at J; junction bases unmatched: 9. CDR3 sequence (DNA): TGTGCCAGCAGCGCATACAGGGGGCTGAAGGAGACCCAGTACTTC. The encoded protein is CASSAYRGLKETQYF. The whole variable domain, remainder taken from reference TRBV7-9 and TRBJ2-5, is DTGVSQNPRHKITKRGQNVTFRCDPISEHNRLYWYRQTLGQGPEFLTYFQNEAQLEKSRLLSDRFSAERPKGSFSTLEIQRTEQGDSAMYLCASSAYRGLKETQYFGPGTRLLVL.

The chain links TRBV15 to TRBJ2-1; 15 bases are a match to TRBD2. The CDR3 is 14 residues long. Germline trimming cut 6 bases from V and 7 bases from J; bases unmatched to any gene: 1. CDR1 is LNHNV and CDR2 is YYDKDF in the germline V gene (reference sequence). CDR3 sequence reads: CATRGLAGGNEQFF. The DNA for the CDR3 is TGTGCCACCAGAGGACTAGCGGGGGGGAATGAGCAGTTCTTC. The full variable domain, with the rest looked up from reference TRBV15 and TRBJ2-1, is DAMVIQNPRYQVTQFGKPVTLSCSQTLNHNVMYWYQQKSSQAPKLLFHYYDKDFNNEADTPDNFQSRRPNTSFCFLDIRSPGLGDTAMYLCATRGLAGGNEQFFGPGTRLTVL.

This sequence joins TRBV3-1 and TRBJ2-3; D is unresolved. CDR3 length equals 15 residues. Trimming pared 0 bases from V and 0 bases from J, leaving 7 bases between. In germline, CDR1 is LGHDT, CDR2 YNNKEL (reference sequence). This CDR3 is CASSQDTSSTDTQYF. The CDR3 DNA reads TGTGCCAGCAGCCAAGACACCTCTAGCACAGATACGCAGTATTTT.

This chain connects TRBV20-1 to TRBJ1-2; D is undetermined. V lost 4 bases and J 0 bases, leaving 12 bases between the germline ends. The germline V gene has CDR1 DFQATT and CDR2 SNEGSKA (reference sequence). This CDR3 is built from 14 residues. CDR3: CSAKSGRSNYGYTF. The CDR3 DNA reads as TGCAGTGCTAAGTCCGGCAGATCTAACTATGGCTACACCTTC.

This clonotype turned up a few times. The chain recombines TRBV5-4 with TRBJ2-4; the D gene is possibly TRBD1 (6 bases). Germline values: CDR1 SGHNT, CDR2 YYREEE (reference sequence). Trimming took 1 base from V and 9 from J, leaving 14 bases between them. There are 14 residues in the CDR3. The CDR3 nucleotides read TGTGCCAGCAGCTTGCCAGGGCGAGGGGGCATTCAGTACTTC. Translated: CASSLPGRGGIQYF.

The chain has TRBV5-1 and TRBJ2-5; TRBD2 matches at 11 bases. Germline CDR1 and CDR2: SGHRS and YFSETQ. This CDR3 contains 15 residues. V lost 0 bases to trimming and J lost 4 bases; unmatched junction nucleotides: 2. CDR3 residues: CASSLASGGPETQYF. For the CDR3, the DNA is TGCGCCAGCAGCTTGGCTAGCGGGGGGCCAGAGACCCAGTACTTC.